In this sample, the clone carrying this T cell receptor (beta chain) turned up many times. As yet, its antigen is unknown. This record belongs to a study of spatial heterogeneity in lung cancer. On the study more broadly: The correlation between TCR transcript counts in tumor regions and a T cell module score from matched bulk RNA-seq was strong. Findings and limits, study-wide: Tumoral mutation counts were tracked by counts of expanded intratumoral alpha and beta TCRs.

Specified time point: sample taken at primary tumor resection. The donors were fewer than 80 patients with non-small cell lung cancer that was early-stage and untreated. Unsorted whole RNA samples from tumor, nontumor lung or frozen PBMC were sequenced. V lost 8 bases to trimming and J lost 3 bases; unmatched junction nucleotides: 8. Germline V gives CDR1 SQVTM, CDR2 ANQGSEA. The CDR3 contains 13 residues. Single TCR cDNA molecules each had their own unique molecular identifier. Each CDR3 protein is one row after TCRdb ran MiXCR on the 5' RACE reads. This sample has more than 15,000 distinct CDR3 sequences, with under 7% found just once.

The receptor was isolated from a female donor with early-stage non-small cell lung cancer. The material was lung tumor tissue, obtained at surgery. The gene calls are TRBV29-1 and TRBJ1-2; 8 bases agree with TRBD1. As DNA, the CDR3 is TGCAGCTTTGGACAGGGAAGGGACTATGGCTACACCTTC. It is translated as CSFGQGRDYGYTF.